These T cell receptor beta chains were read from a single sample in a study of blood T cell repertoires in COVID-19. TCRdb's copy holds only in-frame clones and misses some; the assay was immunoSEQ multiplex PCR. Altogether 150,000 to 200,000 clones are present, approximately 80% being singletons, with the ten largest covering under 9%. The sequencing sample was made of peripheral blood. All receptors derive from a middle-aged woman with COVID-19, enrolled during active disease. Both conserved end residues are part of each CDR3. A D gene is named only where the DNA matches it firmly. Only some rows state a clone size, as once, few, many or a class for expanded clones.

clone size,J gene,V gene,D gene,CDR3 DNA,CDR3 protein
NA,TRBJ1-5,TRBV15,NA,TGTGCCACCAGCAGAGTTGCAGGGATAAGCAATCAGCCCCAGCATTTT,CATSRVAGISNQPQHF
NA,TRBJ2-1,TRBV7-9,TRBD2,TGTGCCAGCAGCTTATTGGTACTAGCGGGAGACAATGAGCAGTTCTTC,CASSLLVLAGDNEQFF
NA,TRBJ2-1,TRBV5-5,NA,TGTGCCAGCAGCGGGCACAGGACCCCCGGGAATGAGCAGTTCTTC,CASSGHRTPGNEQFF
NA,TRBJ2-1,TRBV11-2,NA,TGTGCCAGCAGCTTCTGGACAGAATCCTACAATGAGCAGTTCTTC,CASSFWTESYNEQFF
once,TRBJ2-1,TRBV7-3,TRBD1,TGTGCCAGCAGCCGGGACAGGGGGTCAAATGAGCAGTTCTTC,CASSRDRGSNEQFF
NA,TRBJ2-1,TRBV19,TRBD2,TGTGCCAGTATGAGGGGACTAGCGGGGGTCGCTGAGCAGTTCTTC,CASMRGLAGVAEQFF
once,TRBJ1-5,TRBV6-5,NA,TGTGCCAGCAGAACAACAGGGCCCCAGCATTTT,CASRTTGPQHF
NA,TRBJ1-1,TRBV30,NA,TGTGCCTGGAGTGTAGACAGACTGAACACTGAAGCTTTCTTT,CAWSVDRLNTEAFF
NA,TRBJ1-2,TRBV30,TRBD1,TGTGCCTGGAGCCCACCAGACAGGGACCTCTATGGCTACACCTTC,CAWSPPDRDLYGYTF
NA,TRBJ1-2,TRBV28,NA,TGTGCCAGCAGTTTTGGGGCAGGGAGGCTTAGGCCGGCTAACTATGGCTACACCTTC,CASSFGAGRLRPANYGYTF
NA,TRBJ2-5,TRBV7-9,NA,TGTGCCAGCAGCTTATCACGGTTCCAAGAGACCCAGTACTTC,CASSLSRFQETQYF
NA,TRBJ1-2,TRBV5-8,TRBD1,TGTGCCAGCACCCCAGGGGGCGGATCTGGCTACACCTTC,CASTPGGGSGYTF
NA,TRBJ1-5,TRBV28,NA,TGTGCCAGCCGCCGATGGGGCCTTGCCCGTATGCAGCCCCAGCATTTT,CASRRWGLARMQPQHF
NA,TRBJ2-2,TRBV7-9,TRBD1,TGTGCCAGCAGCGGTACAGGGGGCACCGGGGAGCTGTTTTTT,CASSGTGGTGELFF
NA,TRBJ2-2,TRBV19,NA,TGTGCCAGTAGTATAGATGGTCCGCGGACGAACACCGGGGAGCTGTTTTTT,CASSIDGPRTNTGELFF
NA,TRBJ2-1,TRBV20-1,NA,TGCAGTGCCACTTCTTACAATGAGCAGTTCTTC,CSATSYNEQFF
NA,TRBJ1-5,TRBV19,NA,TGTGCCAGTACTAGGGGAATAGACCAGCCCCAGCATTTT,CASTRGIDQPQHF
NA,TRBJ1-6,TRBV10-3,NA,TGTGCCATCAGTGAATCGAATTCACCCCTCCACTTT,CAISESNSPLHF
few,TRBJ2-7,TRBV19,TRBD2,TGTGCCAGTAGTCTTCCGGGACTAGCGCTATACGAGCAGTACTTC,CASSLPGLALYEQYF
NA,TRBJ2-4,TRBV4-1,NA,TGCGCCAGCAGCCAAGTACGGTCAACAGGTTTTGGCAAAAACATTCAGTACTTC,CASSQVRSTGFGKNIQYF
NA,TRBJ2-2,TRBV2,NA,TGTGCCAGCAGGTGGCAGGGCGCAACCGGGGAGCTGTTTTTT,CASRWQGATGELFF
many,TRBJ2-2,TRBV19,NA,TGTGCCAGTAGCCCTCAGGGAAACACCGGGGAGCTGTTTTTT,CASSPQGNTGELFF
NA,TRBJ2-6,TRBV7-9,NA,TGTGCCAGCAGCCTTACAGGGTCTGGGGCCAACGTCCTGACTTTC,CASSLTGSGANVLTF
NA,TRBJ2-1,TRBV6-2/TRBV6-3,TRBD2,TGTGCCAGCAGTTACCGGCGGGGGGGCCCGGGCAATGAGCAGTTCTTC,CASSYRRGGPGNEQFF
NA,TRBJ1-1,TRBV5-1,NA,TGCGCCAGCAGCCGAAACTTGAACACTGAAGCTTTCTTT,CASSRNLNTEAFF
NA,TRBJ1-2,TRBV12-5,NA,TGTGCTAGTGGGGACAGCTTCTATGGCTACACCTTC,CASGDSFYGYTF
NA,TRBJ1-6,TRBV30,NA,TGTGCCTTCTCGTGGGACATGAATTCACCCCTCCACTTT,CAFSWDMNSPLHF
NA,TRBJ2-7,TRBV4-1,NA,TGCGCCAGCAGCCAACTCCCCCCTACAGGGATCCCCTACGAGCAGTACTTC,CASSQLPPTGIPYEQYF
NA,TRBJ2-1,TRBV5-1,TRBD2,TGCGCCAGCAGCCCGGGGACTAGCGGGACCCTTGAGCAGTTCTTC,CASSPGTSGTLEQFF
NA,TRBJ1-1,TRBV19,NA,TGTGCCAGTAGCCCAACAGGGTTGTTGAACACTGAAGCTTTCTTT,CASSPTGLLNTEAFF
once,TRBJ1-1,TRBV4-1,NA,TGCGCCAGCAGCCAGGGTCCCCCCGGACAGCTTTTAAAGACTGAAGCTTTCTTT,CASSQGPPGQLLKTEAFF
NA,TRBJ2-6,TRBV7-3,NA,TGTGCCTCATCCCGGACATCCTCTGGGTCTGGGGCCAACGTCCTGACTTTC,CASSRTSSGSGANVLTF
NA,TRBJ1-5,TRBV5-8,TRBD1,TGTGCCAGCAGTTATGGACAGGCGGCTAATCAGCCCCAGCATTTT,CASSYGQAANQPQHF
NA,TRBJ2-5,TRBV6-5,NA,TGTGCCAGCAGTTACTATACAGGTCAAGAGACCCAGTACTTC,CASSYYTGQETQYF
NA,TRBJ2-3,TRBV24-1,NA,TGTGCCACCAGTGATTTGACGGGAAGGAGAGATACGCAGTATTTT,CATSDLTGRRDTQYF
NA,TRBJ1-1,TRBV5-1,TRBD1,TGCGCCAGCAGCATGGGACAGGTGAACACTGAAGCTTTCTTT,CASSMGQVNTEAFF
NA,TRBJ1-6,TRBV3-1/TRBV3-2,NA,TGTGCCAGCACCATCTTGGGGGGGGGTCAATCACCCCTCCACTTT,CASTILGGGQSPLHF
NA,TRBJ1-4,TRBV6-6,TRBD1,TGTGCCAGCAGTCTGTACAGGGGGCGCGATGAAAAACTGTTTTTT,CASSLYRGRDEKLFF
NA,TRBJ2-3,TRBV11-2,TRBD2,TGTGCCAGCAGCTCCGTAGCGGGGGGAGGTGCAGATACGCAGTATTTT,CASSSVAGGGADTQYF
NA,TRBJ2-1,TRBV3-1/TRBV3-2,NA,TGTGCCAGCCCGGGTGAGCAGTTCTTC,CASPGEQFF
few,TRBJ1-1,TRBV27,TRBD1,TGTGCCAGCAGTTTATCCGCTGGCAGGGGGCGAAGAACTGAAGCTTTCTTT,CASSLSAGRGRRTEAFF
NA,TRBJ1-4,TRBV30,NA,TGTGCCTGGAGTCCCCGACACTATGAAAAACTGTTTTTT,CAWSPRHYEKLFF
NA,TRBJ1-2,TRBV30,NA,TGTGCCTGGAGTCCTCAAGAAGTACCTGCCGAGGGCTATGGCTACACCTTC,CAWSPQEVPAEGYGYTF
NA,TRBJ2-7,TRBV4-1,NA,TGCGCCAGCAGCCCCATCAGCCCAGCCGGGTCGGCGAGCGACGAGCAGTACTTC,CASSPISPAGSASDEQYF
NA,TRBJ1-2,TRBV4-1,TRBD1,TGCGCCAGCAGCCAAACCAGGGACAGGGGGGACTATGGCTACACCTTC,CASSQTRDRGDYGYTF
NA,TRBJ2-5,TRBV29-1,NA,TGCAGCGTTGGGCTTCGGGGTAGCGAAAAAGAGACCCAGTACTTC,CSVGLRGSEKETQYF
NA,TRBJ2-1,TRBV19,TRBD1,TGTGCCAGTACCACGACCCCGACAGGGAATAATGAGCAGTTCTTC,CASTTTPTGNNEQFF
NA,TRBJ2-7,TRBV7-9,NA,TGTGCCAGCAGCTTAACGCGGGTTACCTACGAGCAGTACTTC,CASSLTRVTYEQYF
NA,TRBJ1-1,TRBV19,NA,TGTGCCAGTAGTATTCTGGGCGCAACCGGTGGAGCTTTCTTT,CASSILGATGGAFF
NA,TRBJ1-1,TRBV2,NA,TGTGCCAGCAGTCCCACGGGGAGAGCTTTCTTT,CASSPTGRAFF
NA,TRBJ1-1,TRBV29-1,TRBD1,TGCAGCGCAGGACTCACAGGGGCCACTGAAGCTTTCTTT,CSAGLTGATEAFF
NA,TRBJ1-5,TRBV6-5,NA,TGTGCCAGCAGTCAGGGGCCCTACAATCAGCCCCAGCATTTT,CASSQGPYNQPQHF
few,TRBJ2-1,TRBV5-4,NA,TGTGCCAGCAGCACGAGCTCCTACAATGAGCAGTTCTTC,CASSTSSYNEQFF